A selection of T cell receptor beta chains follows, all from one sample in a study of cytomegalovirus exposure and HLA in healthy donors. Clones were read by immunoSEQ multiplex PCR, and TCRdb kept only the in-frame ones, dropping some. Of more than 100,000 clones listed, about 74% were seen once; the top ten hold 5.8%. Sequenced material: PBMCs. The receptors were gathered from a woman aged 45-65 years in good health and CMV-seropositive. The CDR3 runs from the conserved cysteine through the conserved F or W. A D gene is named only where the DNA matches it firmly. For some rows the clone size is stated as once, few or many, or as a class when expanded; others skip it.

d_call clone_size j_call v_call cdr3_nt cdr3_aa
- - TRBJ2-1 TRBV14 TGTGCCAGCAGCCTATATAAAGGGGCAAGTGAGCAGTTCTTC CASSLYKGASEQFF
TRBD2 - TRBJ2-3 TRBV7-9 TGTGCCAGCAGCTCGGGACTAGGCACAGATACGCAGTATTTT CASSSGLGTDTQYF
- once TRBJ2-3 TRBV5-1 TGCGCCAGCAGCCCGTACAGGGCAGATACGCAGTATTTT CASSPYRADTQYF
- few TRBJ2-3 TRBV25-1 TGTGCCAGCAGTGCCGGGTTAGTTTCGGATACGCAGTATTTT CASSAGLVSDTQYF
TRBD1 - TRBJ1-4 TRBV30 TGTGCCTGGAGTGCTTGGGGACAGATCCCAACTAATGAAAAACTGTTTTTT CAWSAWGQIPTNEKLFF
TRBD1 - TRBJ1-1 TRBV2 TGTGCCAGCAGGTCACAGGGGCCCACTGAAGCTTTCTTT CASRSQGPTEAFF
TRBD1 - TRBJ2-7 TRBV7-7 TGTGCTAGCAGCTCCGTTGACAGGGAGTACTTC CASSSVDREYF
TRBD1 - TRBJ1-2 TRBV11-3 TGTGCCAGCACAGGACAGGGGGATGGCTACACCTTC CASTGQGDGYTF
TRBD1 few TRBJ2-7 TRBV5-1 TGCGCCAGCAGATCAGGGACAGTCTCCTACGAGCAGTACTTC CASRSGTVSYEQYF
TRBD1 once TRBJ1-5 TRBV7-9 TGTGCCAGCAGCTCAGGACAGGTTGGTAGCAATCAGCCCCAGCATTTT CASSSGQVGSNQPQHF
- once TRBJ2-1 TRBV14 TGTGCCAGCAGCCAAGCCAGGGGTGGTGAGCAGTTCTTC CASSQARGGEQFF